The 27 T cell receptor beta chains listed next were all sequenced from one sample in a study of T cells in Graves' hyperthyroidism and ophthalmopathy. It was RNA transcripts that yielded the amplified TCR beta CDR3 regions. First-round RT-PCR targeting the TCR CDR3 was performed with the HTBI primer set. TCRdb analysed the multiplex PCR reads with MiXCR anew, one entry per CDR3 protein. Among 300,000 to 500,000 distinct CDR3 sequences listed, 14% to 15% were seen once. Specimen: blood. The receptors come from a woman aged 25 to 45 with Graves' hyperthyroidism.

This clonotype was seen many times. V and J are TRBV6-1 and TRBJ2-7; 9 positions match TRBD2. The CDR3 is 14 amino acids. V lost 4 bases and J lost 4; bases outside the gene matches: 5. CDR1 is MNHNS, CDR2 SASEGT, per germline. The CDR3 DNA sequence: TGTGCCAGCAGTGGCGGGAGGGCCGTATACGAGCAGTACTTC. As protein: CASSGGRAVYEQYF.

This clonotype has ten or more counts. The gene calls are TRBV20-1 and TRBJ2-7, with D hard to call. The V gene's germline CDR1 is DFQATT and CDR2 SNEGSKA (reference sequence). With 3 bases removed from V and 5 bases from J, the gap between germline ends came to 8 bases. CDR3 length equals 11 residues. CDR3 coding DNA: TGCAGTGCTAGTAGGACGGACGAGCAGTACTTC. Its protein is CSASRTDEQYF.

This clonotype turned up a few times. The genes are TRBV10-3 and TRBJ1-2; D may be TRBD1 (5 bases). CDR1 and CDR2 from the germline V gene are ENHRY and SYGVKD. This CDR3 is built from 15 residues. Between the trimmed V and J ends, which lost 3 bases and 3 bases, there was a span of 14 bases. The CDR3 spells CAISDKNQGYYGYTF. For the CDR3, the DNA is TGTGCCATCAGTGACAAGAACCAGGGCTACTATGGCTACACCTTC.

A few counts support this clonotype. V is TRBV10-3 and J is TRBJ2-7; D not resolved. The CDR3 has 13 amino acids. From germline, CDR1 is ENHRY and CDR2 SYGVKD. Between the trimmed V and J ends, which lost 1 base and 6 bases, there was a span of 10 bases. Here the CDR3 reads CAISEFAGSEQYF. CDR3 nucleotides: TGTGCCATCAGTGAGTTTGCCGGGTCCGAGCAGTACTTC.

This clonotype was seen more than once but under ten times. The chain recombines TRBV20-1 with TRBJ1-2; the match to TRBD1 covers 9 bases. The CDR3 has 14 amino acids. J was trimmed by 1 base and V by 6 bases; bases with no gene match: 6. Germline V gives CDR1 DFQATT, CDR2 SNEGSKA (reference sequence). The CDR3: CSAIQGARNYGYTF. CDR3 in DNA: TGCAGTGCAATACAGGGGGCGCGTAACTATGGCTACACCTTC.

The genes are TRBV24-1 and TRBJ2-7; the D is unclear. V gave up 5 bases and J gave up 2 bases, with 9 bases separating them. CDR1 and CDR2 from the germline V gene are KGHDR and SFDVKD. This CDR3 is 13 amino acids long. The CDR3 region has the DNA TGTGCCACCAGTGCCGTCAACACCTACGAGCAGTACTTC. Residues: CATSAVNTYEQYF.

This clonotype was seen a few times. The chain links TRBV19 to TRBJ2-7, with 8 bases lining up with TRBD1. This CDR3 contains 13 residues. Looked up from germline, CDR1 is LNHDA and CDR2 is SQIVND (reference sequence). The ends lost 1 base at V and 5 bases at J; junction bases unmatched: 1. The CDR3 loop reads CASSIAGGHEQYF. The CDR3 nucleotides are TGTGCCAGTAGTATAGCAGGGGGCCACGAGCAGTACTTC. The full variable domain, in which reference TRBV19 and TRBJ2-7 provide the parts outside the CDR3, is DGGITQSPKYLFRKEGQNVTLSCEQNLNHDAMYWYRQDPGQGLRLIYYSQIVNDFQKGDIAEGYSVSREKKESFPLTVTSAQKNPTAFYLCASSIAGGHEQYFGPGTRLTVT.

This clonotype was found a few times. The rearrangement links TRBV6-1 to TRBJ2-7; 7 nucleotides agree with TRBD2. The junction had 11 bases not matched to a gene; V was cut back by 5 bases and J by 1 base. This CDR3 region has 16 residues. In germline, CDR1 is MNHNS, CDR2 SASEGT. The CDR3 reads CASSRPGGGASYEQYF. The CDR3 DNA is TGTGCCAGCAGTCGACCGGGGGGAGGGGCTTCCTACGAGCAGTACTTC.

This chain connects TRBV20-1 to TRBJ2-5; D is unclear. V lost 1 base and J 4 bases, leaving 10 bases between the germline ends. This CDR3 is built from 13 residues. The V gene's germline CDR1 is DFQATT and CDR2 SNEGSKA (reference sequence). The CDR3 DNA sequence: TGCAGTGCTAGAGTTTTGAAGGGAGAGACCCAGTACTTC. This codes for CSARVLKGETQYF.

Written as DNA, the CDR3 is TGTGCCAGCAGCTTGGTTTGGGACAGGGGTATCAATGAGCAGTTCTTC. Its protein product is CASSLVWDRGINEQFF. The chain joins TRBV5-5 to TRBJ2-1; TRBD1 matches at 10 bases. Germline loops: CDR1 SGHKS, CDR2 YYEKEE (reference sequence). V was pared by 0 bases and J by 6 bases, with 6 bases of the junction left unmatched. The length of the CDR3 is 16 residues.

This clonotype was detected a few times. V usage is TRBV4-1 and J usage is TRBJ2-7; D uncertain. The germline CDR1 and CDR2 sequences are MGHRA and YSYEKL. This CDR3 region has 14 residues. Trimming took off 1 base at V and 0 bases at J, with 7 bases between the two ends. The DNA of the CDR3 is TGCGCCAGCAGCCAAGCGTACTCCTCCTACGAGCAGTACTTC. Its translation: CASSQAYSSYEQYF.

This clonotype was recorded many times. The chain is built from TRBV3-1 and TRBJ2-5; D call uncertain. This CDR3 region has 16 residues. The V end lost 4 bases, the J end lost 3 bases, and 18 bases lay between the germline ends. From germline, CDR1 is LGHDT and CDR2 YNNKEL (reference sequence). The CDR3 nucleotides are TGTGCCAGCAGCCCCTCTGGGCAGACGGGCAAAGAGACCCAGTACTTC. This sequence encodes CASSPSGQTGKETQYF.

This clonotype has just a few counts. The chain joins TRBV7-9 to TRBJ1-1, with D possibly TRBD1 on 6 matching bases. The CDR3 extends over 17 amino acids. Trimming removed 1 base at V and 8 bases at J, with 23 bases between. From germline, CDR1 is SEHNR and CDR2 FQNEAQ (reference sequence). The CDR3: CASSLVGPGAMNNEAFF. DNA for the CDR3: TGTGCCAGCAGCTTAGTGGGTCCAGGGGCCATGAACAACGAAGCTTTCTTT.

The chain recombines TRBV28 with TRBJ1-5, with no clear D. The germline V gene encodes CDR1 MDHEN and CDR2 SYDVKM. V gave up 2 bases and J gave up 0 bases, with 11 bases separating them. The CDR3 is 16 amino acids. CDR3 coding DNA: TGTGCCAGCAGTTTAAACTGGGTTTATAGCAATCAGCCCCAGCATTTT. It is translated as CASSLNWVYSNQPQHF.

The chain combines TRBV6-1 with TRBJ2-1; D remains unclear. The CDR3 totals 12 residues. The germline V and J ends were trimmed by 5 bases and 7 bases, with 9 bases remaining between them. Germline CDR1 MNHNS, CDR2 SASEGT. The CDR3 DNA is TGTGCCAGCAGTTCAAGGGTGAATGAGCAGTTCTTC. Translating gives CASSSRVNEQFF.

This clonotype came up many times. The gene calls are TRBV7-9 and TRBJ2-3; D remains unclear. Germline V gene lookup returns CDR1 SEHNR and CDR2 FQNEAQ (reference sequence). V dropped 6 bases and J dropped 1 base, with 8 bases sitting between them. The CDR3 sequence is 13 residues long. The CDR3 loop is CASSYVGTDTQYF. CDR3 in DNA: TGTGCCAGCAGTTACGTGGGCACAGATACGCAGTATTTT. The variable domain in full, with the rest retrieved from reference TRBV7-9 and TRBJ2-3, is DTGVSQNPRHKITKRGQNVTFRCDPISEHNRLYWYRQTLGQGPEFLTYFQNEAQLEKSRLLSDRFSAERPKGSFSTLEIQRTEQGDSAMYLCASSYVGTDTQYFGPGTRLTVL.

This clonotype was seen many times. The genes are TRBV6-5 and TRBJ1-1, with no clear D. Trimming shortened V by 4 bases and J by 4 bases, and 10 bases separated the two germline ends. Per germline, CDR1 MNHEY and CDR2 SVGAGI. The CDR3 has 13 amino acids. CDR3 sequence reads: CASSSFGGTEAFF. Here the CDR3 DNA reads TGTGCCAGCAGTTCCTTCGGTGGCACTGAAGCTTTCTTT.

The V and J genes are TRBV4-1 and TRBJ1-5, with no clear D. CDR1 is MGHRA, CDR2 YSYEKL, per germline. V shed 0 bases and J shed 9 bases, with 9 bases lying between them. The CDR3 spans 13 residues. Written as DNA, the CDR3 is TGCGCCAGCAGCCAAGAGCTACGGATGCCCCAGCATTTT. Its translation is CASSQELRMPQHF.

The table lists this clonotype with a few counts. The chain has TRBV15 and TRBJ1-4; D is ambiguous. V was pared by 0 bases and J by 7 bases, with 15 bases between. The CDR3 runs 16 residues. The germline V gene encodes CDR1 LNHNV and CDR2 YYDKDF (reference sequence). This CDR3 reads CATSRERAPVPEKLFF. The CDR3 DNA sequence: TGTGCCACCAGCAGAGAGAGGGCCCCAGTCCCTGAAAAACTGTTTTTT.

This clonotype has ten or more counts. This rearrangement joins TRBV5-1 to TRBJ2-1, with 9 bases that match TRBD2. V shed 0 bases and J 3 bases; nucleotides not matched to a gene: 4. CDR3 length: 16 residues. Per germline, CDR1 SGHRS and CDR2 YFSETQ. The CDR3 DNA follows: TGCGCCAGCAGCTTGGGACTAGCGGTAGGCTACAATGAGCAGTTCTTC. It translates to CASSLGLAVGYNEQFF.

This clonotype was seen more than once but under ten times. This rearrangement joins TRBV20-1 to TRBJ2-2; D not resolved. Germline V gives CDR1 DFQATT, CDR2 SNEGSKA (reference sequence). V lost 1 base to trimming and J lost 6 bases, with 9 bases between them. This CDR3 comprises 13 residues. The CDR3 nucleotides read TGCAGTGCTAGAGTCAGGAGCGCCGGGGAGCTGTTTTTT. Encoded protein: CSARVRSAGELFF.

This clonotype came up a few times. Written as DNA, the CDR3 is TGTGCCAGCAGTTTCATCACAGCCTACACAGATACGCAGTATTTT. Its translation: CASSFITAYTDTQYF. The chain is built from TRBV27 and TRBJ2-3, with unresolved D. Germline CDR1 reads MNHEY; CDR2 reads SMNVEV (reference sequence). CDR3 length: 15 residues. The V and J ends lost 3 bases and 2 bases respectively, with 12 bases between them.

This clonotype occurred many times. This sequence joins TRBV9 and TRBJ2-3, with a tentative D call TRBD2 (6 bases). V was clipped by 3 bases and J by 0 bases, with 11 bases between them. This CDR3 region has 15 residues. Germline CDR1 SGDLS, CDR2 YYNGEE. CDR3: CASSASAGSTDTQYF. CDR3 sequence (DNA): TGTGCCAGCAGCGCTAGTGCGGGGAGCACAGATACGCAGTATTTT.

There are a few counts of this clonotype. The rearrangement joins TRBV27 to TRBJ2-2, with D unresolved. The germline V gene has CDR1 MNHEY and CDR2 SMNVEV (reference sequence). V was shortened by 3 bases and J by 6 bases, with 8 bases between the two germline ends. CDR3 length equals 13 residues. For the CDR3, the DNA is TGTGCCAGCAGTTTTTATGAGGCCGGGGAGCTGTTTTTT. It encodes CASSFYEAGELFF.

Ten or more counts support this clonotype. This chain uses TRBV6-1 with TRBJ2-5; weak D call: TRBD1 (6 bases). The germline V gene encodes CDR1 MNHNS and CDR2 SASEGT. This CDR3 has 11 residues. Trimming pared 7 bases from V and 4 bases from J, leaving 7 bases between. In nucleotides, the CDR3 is TGTGCCAGCACCAGGGGAGAGACCCAGTACTTC. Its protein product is CASTRGETQYF.

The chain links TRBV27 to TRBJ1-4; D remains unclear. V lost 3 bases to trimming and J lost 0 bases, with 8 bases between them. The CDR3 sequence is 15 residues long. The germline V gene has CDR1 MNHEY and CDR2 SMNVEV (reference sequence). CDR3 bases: TGTGCCAGCAGTTTGTGGGGTACAACTAATGAAAAACTGTTTTTT. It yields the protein CASSLWGTTNEKLFF.

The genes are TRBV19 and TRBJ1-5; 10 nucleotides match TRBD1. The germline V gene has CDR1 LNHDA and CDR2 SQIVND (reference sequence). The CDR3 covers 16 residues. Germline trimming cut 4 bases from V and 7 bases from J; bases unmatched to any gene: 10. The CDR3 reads CASSTRQGANGQPQHF. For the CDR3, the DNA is TGTGCCAGTAGTACGCGACAGGGGGCGAATGGACAGCCCCAGCATTTT.